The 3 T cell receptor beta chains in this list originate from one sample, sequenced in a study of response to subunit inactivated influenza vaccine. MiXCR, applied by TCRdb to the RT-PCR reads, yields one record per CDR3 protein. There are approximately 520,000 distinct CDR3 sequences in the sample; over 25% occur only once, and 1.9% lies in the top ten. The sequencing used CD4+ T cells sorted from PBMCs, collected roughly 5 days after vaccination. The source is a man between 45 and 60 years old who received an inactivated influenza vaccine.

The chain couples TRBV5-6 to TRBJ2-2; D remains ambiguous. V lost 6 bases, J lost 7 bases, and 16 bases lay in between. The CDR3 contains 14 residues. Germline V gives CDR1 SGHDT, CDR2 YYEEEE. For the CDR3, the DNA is TGTGCCAGCATCGACCTAGGGAAAGGCGGGGAGCTGTTTTTT. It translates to CASIDLGKGGELFF.

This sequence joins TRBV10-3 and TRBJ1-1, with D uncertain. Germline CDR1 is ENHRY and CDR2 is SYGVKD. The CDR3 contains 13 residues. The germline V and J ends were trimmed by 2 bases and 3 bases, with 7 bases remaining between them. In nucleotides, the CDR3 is TGTGCCATCAGTGAGCGTGGGGACACTGAAGCTTTCTTT. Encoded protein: CAISERGDTEAFF.

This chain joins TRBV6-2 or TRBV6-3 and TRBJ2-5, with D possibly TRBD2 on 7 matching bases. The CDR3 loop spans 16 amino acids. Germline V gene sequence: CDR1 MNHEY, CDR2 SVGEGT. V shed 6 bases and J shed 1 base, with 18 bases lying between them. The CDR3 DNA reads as TGTGCCAGCAGGGGTCTCGCGGGGGCACTCCAAGAGACCCAGTACTTC. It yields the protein CASRGLAGALQETQYF.